The 32 T cell receptor beta chains given below trace back to one sample, sequenced in a study of blood T cell repertoires in COVID-19. Profiled with immunoSEQ multiplex PCR; TCRdb holds only in-frame clones, not every one. The repertoire holds about 120,000 clones, with 75% to 90% as singletons. The sequencing sample was made of peripheral blood. These TCRs come from a woman in her 70s with acute or convalescent COVID-19.

This sequence joins TRBV29-1 and TRBJ2-1, with 16 bases matching TRBD2. V was pared by 4 bases and J by 1 base, with 10 bases of the junction left unmatched. Germline V gene lookup returns CDR1 SQVTM and CDR2 ANQGSEA. The CDR3 is 19 amino acids. CDR3 coding DNA: TGCAGCGTTGCAGGGGGACTAGCGGGAGGGCCCGTATCCTACAATGAGCAGTTCTTC. It is translated as CSVAGGLAGGPVSYNEQFF.

CDR3 region: CASNRAPDTEAFF. The CDR3 DNA reads as TGCGCCAGCAATAGAGCGCCGGACACTGAAGCTTTCTTT. V is TRBV10-1 and J is TRBJ1-1; no reliable D call. V shed 7 bases and J shed 3 bases, with 12 bases lying between them. The germline gives CDR1 WNHNN, CDR2 SYGVQD (reference sequence). The CDR3 is made up of 13 amino acids.

The chain joins TRBV12-1 to TRBJ1-2. TRBV12-1 is described as a pseudogene. CDR3 length: 15 residues. The CDR3 is CASSFRPGGPYGYTF. The CDR3 DNA reads TGTGCCAGCAGCTTCAGGCCCGGGGGACCCTATGGCTACACCTTC.

V is TRBV5-5 and J is TRBJ1-1; perhaps TRBD1 as D (6 bases). Germline CDR1 reads SGHKS; CDR2 reads YYEKEE (reference sequence). Deletions cut 4 bases from V and 1 base from J, with 11 bases between. The CDR3 is 14 residues long. The CDR3 nucleotides read TGTGCCAGCAGCGCCAGGGGTACGAACACTGAAGCTTTCTTT. Translation gives CASSARGTNTEAFF.

CDR3: CASSYINQPQHF. CDR3 DNA sequence: TGTGCCAGCAGTTATATAAATCAGCCCCAGCATTTT. This sequence joins TRBV6-5 and TRBJ1-5; D unresolved. V lost 3 bases and J 4 bases, leaving 4 bases between the germline ends. The CDR3 loop spans 12 amino acids. Germline CDR1 MNHEY, CDR2 SVGAGI.

This clone came up many times. The CDR3 DNA reads TGTGCCAGCAGTGACACTAGCGGCTACGAGCAGTACTTC. Its protein is CASSDTSGYEQYF. V is TRBV6-1 and J is TRBJ2-7; TRBD2 matches at 8 bases. CDR1 and CDR2 (germline): MNHNS, SASEGT. There are 13 residues in the CDR3. V shed 3 bases, J shed 3 bases, and the junction held 1 base outside the gene matches.

V gene TRBV12-5 combines with J gene TRBJ2-1; D possibly corresponds to TRBD2 (6 bases). V lost 0 bases and J lost 0, with 9 bases in between. The CDR3 runs 16 residues. Per germline, CDR1 LGHNT and CDR2 FRNRAP. The CDR3 spells CASGLVGRGSYNEQFF. DNA of the CDR3: TGTGCTAGTGGTTTGGTCGGGCGGGGCTCCTACAATGAGCAGTTCTTC. The entire variable domain, with the rest obtained from reference TRBV12-5 and TRBJ2-1, is as follows: DARVTQTPRHKVTEMGQEVTMRCQPILGHNTVFWYRQTMMQGLELLAYFRNRAPLDDSGMPKDRFSAEMPDATLATLKIQPSEPRDSAVYFCASGLVGRGSYNEQFFGPGTRLTVL.

This clone was seen a few times. The chain carries TRBV30 and TRBJ2-4; TRBD2 agrees at 11 bases. Germline V gene lookup returns CDR1 GTSNPN and CDR2 SVGIG (reference sequence). This CDR3 spans 16 amino acids. V gave up 0 bases and J gave up 8 bases; unmatched junction bases: 9. The CDR3 protein is CAWSVGLAGGGDIQYF. DNA for the CDR3: TGTGCCTGGAGTGTAGGGCTAGCGGGAGGAGGGGACATTCAGTACTTC.

The chain combines TRBV19 with TRBJ1-3, with 8 bases lining up with TRBD1. The CDR3 consists of 17 residues. Per the germline V gene, CDR1 is LNHDA and CDR2 is SQIVND (reference sequence). Unmatched junction bases numbered 8, after V lost 3 bases and J lost 1 base. This CDR3 reads CASSIAGGAGSGNTIYF. The CDR3 DNA reads as TGTGCCAGTAGTATCGCAGGGGGCGCCGGGTCTGGAAACACCATATATTTT.

The gene calls are TRBV2 and TRBJ1-5; possible D gene TRBD1, 6 bases. CDR1 is SNHLY and CDR2 is FYNNEI in the germline V gene. The CDR3 has 15 residues. Trimming stripped 9 bases from V and 6 bases from J, with 21 bases between. CDR3 sequence reads: CASCRDIASGQPQHF. The CDR3 DNA follows: TGTGCCAGTTGCCGGGACATTGCTTCGGGTCAGCCCCAGCATTTT.

The chain recombines TRBV24-1 with TRBJ2-1, with 8 positions matching TRBD2. In germline, CDR1 is KGHDR, CDR2 SFDVKD. The CDR3 extends over 17 amino acids. Losses at the gene ends were 5 bases for V and 7 bases for J; bases not matched to a gene: 15. The CDR3 protein is CATSAALSPTGGNEQFF. The DNA for the CDR3 is TGTGCCACCAGTGCTGCCCTCTCCCCTACGGGGGGGAATGAGCAGTTCTTC.

The gene calls are TRBV5-6 and TRBJ1-1, with D hard to call. The CDR3 is 16 residues long. With 2 bases removed from V and 0 bases from J, the gap between germline ends came to 14 bases. Germline assignment: CDR1 SGHDT and CDR2 YYEEEE. In DNA form, the CDR3 reads TGTGCCAGCAGCTTTCGAGCGGGAAGGATGAACACTGAAGCTTTCTTT. Residues: CASSFRAGRMNTEAFF.

The chain uses TRBV9 and TRBJ1-4; the D gene is possibly TRBD1 (6 bases). V lost 4 bases to trimming and J lost 3 bases, with 10 bases between them. The CDR3 has 14 amino acids. Germline CDR1 SGDLS, CDR2 YYNGEE. Here the CDR3 reads CASSIKGANEKLFF. CDR3 sequence (DNA): TGTGCCAGCAGCATCAAGGGGGCTAATGAAAAACTGTTTTTT.

The rearrangement links TRBV10-3 to TRBJ2-3, with a weak D call TRBD2 (6 bases). Trimming removed 3 bases from V and 2 bases from J, with 9 bases in between. The CDR3 runs to 14 residues. CDR1 is ENHRY, CDR2 SYGVKD, per germline. CDR3 protein: CAISELAATDTQYF. CDR3 in DNA: TGTGCCATCAGTGAACTAGCAGCCACAGATACGCAGTATTTT.

This clone was counted once. The chain has TRBV3-1 (or the pseudogene TRBV3-2) and TRBJ1-6; D gene unclear. Deletions cut 2 bases from V and 8 bases from J, with 7 bases between. Germline V CDR1 and CDR2: LGHDT, YNNKEL (reference sequence). This CDR3 is 13 amino acids long. The CDR3 spells CASSQNRDSPLHF. The CDR3 nucleotides are TGTGCCAGCAGCCAAAATCGGGATTCACCCCTCCACTTT.

This clone was found a few times. The CDR3 spells CASSAPGTPYGYTF. The DNA for the CDR3 is TGTGCCAGCAGCGCCCCCGGGACACCGTATGGCTACACCTTC. J is TRBJ1-2 and V is TRBV6-5; perhaps TRBD1 as D (6 bases). With 6 bases removed from V and 5 bases from J, the gap between germline ends came to 16 bases. CDR3 size: 14 residues. The germline CDR1 and CDR2 sequences are MNHEY and SVGAGI.

The chain is built from TRBV3-1 (or the pseudogene TRBV3-2) and TRBJ2-7, with 7 bases fitting TRBD2. Germline V gives CDR1 LGHDT, CDR2 YNNKEL (reference sequence). This CDR3 contains 16 residues. J lost 1 base, V lost 4 bases, and 10 bases had no gene match. CDR3 sequence: CASSPDRGDYSYEQYF. The CDR3 DNA reads as TGTGCCAGCAGCCCAGATCGGGGGGACTATTCCTACGAGCAGTACTTC.

The gene calls are TRBV21-1 and TRBJ1-4; the listed D gene, TRBD1, was not tested against the DNA. TRBV21-1 is a recognized pseudogene. The CDR3 runs 16 residues. CDR3 sequence: CASSKGGGQGSAKLFF. The CDR3 DNA sequence: TGTGCCAGCAGCAAAGGGGGAGGACAGGGCTCAGCAAAACTGTTTTTT.

The chain has TRBV5-5 and TRBJ1-5; no clear D. Germline V gene data show CDR1 as SGHKS and CDR2 as YYEKEE (reference sequence). Trimming took 7 bases from V and 0 from J, leaving 17 bases between them. The CDR3 is made up of 16 amino acids. CDR3 in DNA: TGTGCCAGCCGACTCTTGAGGTGGTATAGCAATCAGCCCCAGCATTTT. Residues: CASRLLRWYSNQPQHF.

The CDR3 coding sequence is TGTGCCTGGAGAGGGACAAACTATGGCTACACCTTC. This sequence encodes CAWRGTNYGYTF. The rearrangement links TRBV30 to TRBJ1-2, with a weak D call TRBD1 (6 bases). V lost 3 bases and J lost 2, with 7 bases in between. Germline-derived CDR1 and CDR2 are GTSNPN and SVGIG (reference sequence). The CDR3 loop spans 12 amino acids.

The chain has TRBV3-1 (or the pseudogene TRBV3-2) and TRBJ1-1; 9 bases are a match to TRBD1. Germline trimming cut 0 bases from V and 4 bases from J; bases unmatched to any gene: 6. The CDR3 sequence is 16 residues long. Germline CDR1 is LGHDT and CDR2 is YNNKEL (reference sequence). The CDR3 DNA sequence: TGTGCCAGCAGCCAAGACTCGGGACAGGGTGGCACTGAAGCTTTCTTT. Its translation is CASSQDSGQGGTEAFF.

This clone was counted a single time. CDR3 coding DNA: TGTGCCAGCAGCTTAGGAGGGAGCCCCCCCCAAGAGACCCAGTACTTC. It codes for CASSLGGSPPQETQYF. The rearrangement joins TRBV5-5 to TRBJ2-5, with a weak D call TRBD2 (6 bases). The CDR3 covers 16 residues. Deletions cut 2 bases from V and 1 base from J, with 15 bases between. CDR1 and CDR2 from the germline V gene are SGHKS and YYEKEE (reference sequence).

This chain uses TRBV12-3 or TRBV12-4 with TRBJ2-5; perhaps TRBD2 as D (5 bases). The CDR3 contains 12 residues. V was clipped by 6 bases and J by 7 bases, with 12 bases between them. The chain's CDR3 is CASSLTEGTQYF. DNA for the CDR3: TGTGCCAGCAGCCTCACAGAGGGGACCCAGTACTTC.

V gene TRBV5-1 combines with J gene TRBJ2-6; maybe TRBD1 (6 bases). The CDR3 is 18 residues long. The germline gives CDR1 SGHRS, CDR2 YFSETQ. The V gene lost 1 base and the J gene lost 0 bases, with 14 bases spanning the gap. The CDR3 coding sequence is TGCGCCAGCAGCTTGAACCCCCGGACAGTCTCTGGGGCCAACGTCCTGACTTTC. Amino acids: CASSLNPRTVSGANVLTF. Full variable domain (remainder filled in from reference TRBV5-1 and TRBJ2-6): KAGVTQTPRYLIKTRGQQVTLSCSPISGHRSVSWYQQTPGQGLQFLFEYFSETQRNKGNFPGRFSGRQFSNSRSEMNVSTLELGDSALYLCASSLNPRTVSGANVLTFGAGSRLTVL.

The rearrangement joins TRBV6-5 to TRBJ1-4; 10 bases are shared with TRBD1. Germline lookup yields CDR1 MNHEY and CDR2 SVGAGI. Trimming at V came to 4 bases and at J to 15 bases, leaving 14 bases not matched to a gene. The CDR3 runs 15 residues. DNA for the CDR3: TGTGCCAGCAGTTCTGGGACAGGGGAGGCATTAAGGTTGTTTTTT. This codes for CASSSGTGEALRLFF.

The chain recombines TRBV6-5 with TRBJ1-5; 9 positions agree with TRBD1. With 3 bases clipped from V and 8 bases from J, the junction kept 8 bases outside the gene matches. Germline CDR1 MNHEY, CDR2 SVGAGI. This CDR3 comprises 15 residues. For the CDR3, the DNA is TGTGCCAGCAGTTATTCACAGGGGGCTACGGAGCCCCAGCATTTT. Amino acid sequence: CASSYSQGATEPQHF.

The chain links TRBV4-1 to TRBJ2-7, with D possibly TRBD2 on 5 matching bases. Trimming shortened V by 3 bases and J by 2 bases, and 14 bases separated the two germline ends. The germline CDR1 and CDR2 sequences are MGHRA and YSYEKL. This CDR3 is 15 amino acids long. The CDR3 region has the DNA TGCGCCAGCAGCCAGGACTTCTCGCAACCCTACGAGCAGTACTTC. It yields the protein CASSQDFSQPYEQYF.

V and J are TRBV2 and TRBJ2-7, with D maybe TRBD1 (5 bases). CDR3 length: 12 residues. Germline V gene sequence: CDR1 SNHLY, CDR2 FYNNEI. The V gene lost 6 bases and the J gene lost 3 bases, with 9 bases spanning the gap. CDR3 sequence reads: CASSRDSYEQYF. CDR3 DNA sequence: TGTGCCAGCAGCCGTGACAGCTACGAGCAGTACTTC.

The rearrangement links TRBV13 to TRBJ2-1; 8 bases line up with TRBD1. Germline loops: CDR1 PRHDT, CDR2 FYEKMQ (reference sequence). This CDR3 is 13 amino acids long. Trimming cost V 3 bases and J 8 bases; bases outside gene matches: 3. CDR3 nucleotide sequence: TGTGCCAGCAGCTTCCAGGGGGCTGATGAGCAGTTCTTC. Its protein is CASSFQGADEQFF. Full variable domain (remainder filled in from reference TRBV13 and TRBJ2-1): AAGVIQSPRHLIKEKRETATLKCYPIPRHDTVYWYQQGPGQDPQFLISFYEKMQSDKGSIPDRFSAQQFSDYHSELNMSSLELGDSALYFCASSFQGADEQFFGPGTRLTVL.

This chain joins TRBV29-1 and TRBJ2-3; a possible D gene is TRBD2 (6 bases). V lost 8 bases and J 9 bases, leaving 21 bases between the germline ends. Germline V CDR1 and CDR2: SQVTM, ANQGSEA. The CDR3 is 13 residues long. The CDR3 bases are TGCAGCCTGGGTGGCGGAATTCGGGAGACGCAGTATTTT. Translated, it gives CSLGGGIRETQYF.

V is TRBV19 and J is TRBJ1-5, with 7 positions matching TRBD1. V lost 6 bases to trimming and J lost 5 bases; unmatched junction nucleotides: 4. CDR1 LNHDA and CDR2 SQIVND come from the germline V gene (reference sequence). The CDR3 totals 13 residues. This CDR3 reads CASRITGDQPQHF. The CDR3 nucleotides read TGTGCCAGTAGGATTACAGGGGATCAGCCCCAGCATTTT.

The J gene is TRBJ1-1, the V gene TRBV2; TRBD1 agrees at 7 bases. The CDR3 covers 16 residues. Germline V lookup: CDR1 SNHLY, CDR2 FYNNEI. Germline trimming cut 0 bases from V and 3 bases from J; bases unmatched to any gene: 7. The CDR3 sequence: CASSEARGRGYTEAFF. DNA for the CDR3: TGTGCCAGCAGTGAAGCAAGGGGGCGCGGGTACACTGAAGCTTTCTTT. Filled out from reference TRBV2 and TRBJ1-1, the complete variable domain reads EPEVTQTPSHQVTQMGQEVILRCVPISNHLYFYWYRQILGQKVEFLVSFYNNEISEKSEIFDDQFSVERPDGSNFTLKIRSTKLEDSAMYFCASSEARGRGYTEAFFGQGTRLTVV.